Presented here are 14 T cell receptor beta chains from one specimen sequenced in a study of blood T cell repertoires in COVID-19. Sequencing used immunoSEQ multiplex PCR; TCRdb keeps in-frame clones, though not all of them. The sample includes tens of thousands of clones, over 65% of them seen just once. The sample was peripheral blood. The receptors come from a man aged 50-60 years with active or convalescent COVID-19.

This clone is categorized as medium-sized. CDR3 protein: CASGQGQGAVDGYTF. The CDR3 nucleotides are TGTGCCAGTGGGCAAGGACAGGGGGCGGTGGATGGCTACACCTTC. This chain joins TRBV19 and TRBJ1-2; 11 positions match TRBD1. The V gene's germline CDR1 is LNHDA and CDR2 SQIVND (reference sequence). The length of the CDR3 is 15 residues. J gave up 6 bases and V 8 bases, and 11 bases lay outside the gene matches.

This clone was seen once. The genes are TRBV27 and TRBJ2-7; perhaps TRBD1 as D (5 bases). The CDR3 is 12 residues long. CDR1 MNHEY and CDR2 SMNVEV come from the germline V gene (reference sequence). V lost 8 bases and J 6 bases, leaving 14 bases between the germline ends. DNA of the CDR3: TGTGCCAGCCTCGGTAGGGGTGGCGAGCAGTACTTC. Its protein product is CASLGRGGEQYF.

The rearrangement links TRBV6-5 to TRBJ1-2, with D uncertain. The germline V and J ends were trimmed by 2 bases and 0 bases, with 10 bases remaining between them. Looked up from germline, CDR1 is MNHEY and CDR2 is SVGAGI. This CDR3 has 15 residues. CDR3 DNA: TGTGCCAGCAGTTACGAGCAGGCAGCTAACTATGGCTACACCTTC. This encodes CASSYEQAANYGYTF.

This clone was seen a handful of times. CDR3 sequence (DNA): TGTGCCACCAGCAGAGATTTAGGCCAGAGGAATCAGCCCCAGCATTTT. It yields the protein CATSRDLGQRNQPQHF. The chain has TRBV15 and TRBJ1-5; no clear D gene. The CDR3 contains 16 residues. V lost 0 bases and J 4 bases, leaving 13 bases between the germline ends. The germline gives CDR1 LNHNV, CDR2 YYDKDF (reference sequence).

The chain links TRBV7-3 to TRBJ1-4; D possibly corresponds to TRBD1 (6 bases). Trimming removed 5 bases from V and 8 bases from J, with 21 bases in between. The CDR3 has 16 residues. In germline, CDR1 is SGHTA, CDR2 FQGTGA. The CDR3 sequence is CASSPTFSGVGEKLFF. Written as DNA, the CDR3 is TGTGCCAGCAGCCCTACGTTTTCAGGGGTAGGCGAAAAACTGTTTTTT.

The rearrangement joins TRBV25-1 to TRBJ1-4, with a tentative D call TRBD1 (6 bases). This CDR3 is built from 14 residues. Per germline, CDR1 MGHDK and CDR2 SYGVNS. Trimming cost V 5 bases and J 8 bases, with 15 bases left between them. The CDR3 region has the DNA TGTGCCAGCAGTCCTGGACAGAGGCAGGAAAAACTGTTTTTT. Translation gives CASSPGQRQEKLFF.

The CDR3 bases are TGTGCCATCAGTGATGGGGGGGACTATGGCTACACCTTC. Its translation: CAISDGGDYGYTF. The rearrangement links TRBV10-3 to TRBJ1-2, with D possibly TRBD1 on 5 matching bases. This CDR3 is 13 amino acids long. V dropped 3 bases and J dropped 3 bases, with 8 bases sitting between them. CDR1 and CDR2 from the germline V gene are ENHRY and SYGVKD.

The rearrangement uses TRBV7-9 and TRBJ1-1; 9 nucleotides align to TRBD1. Per germline, CDR1 SEHNR and CDR2 FQNEAQ (reference sequence). This CDR3 spans 16 amino acids. V trimming: 5 bases; J trimming: 6 bases; junction bases outside the gene matches: 13. The CDR3 protein is CASSLSGQGGRAEAFF. In DNA, the CDR3 is TGTGCCAGCAGCCTATCGGGACAGGGAGGTAGAGCTGAAGCTTTCTTT.

The chain links TRBV28 to TRBJ1-1; maybe TRBD1 (6 bases). The CDR3 spans 13 residues. Germline V gene lookup returns CDR1 MDHEN and CDR2 SYDVKM. Trimming stripped 5 bases from V and 6 bases from J, with 13 bases between. The CDR3 loop reads CASSVEGGPEAFF. CDR3 DNA: TGTGCCAGCAGTGTAGAGGGGGGGCCTGAAGCTTTCTTT. The full variable domain, completed using reference TRBV28 and TRBJ1-1, is DVKVTQSSRYLVKRTGEKVFLECVQDMDHENMFWYRQDPGLGLRLIYFSYDVKMKEKGDIPEGYSVSREKKERFSLILESASTNQTSMYLCASSVEGGPEAFFGQGTRLTVV.

The chain uses TRBV7-2 and TRBJ2-1; no clear D. This CDR3 has 12 residues. CDR1 and CDR2 (germline): SGHTA, FQGNSA. V shed 1 base and J shed 14 bases, with 12 bases lying between them. CDR3 loop: CASSLGISPEFF. The CDR3 DNA reads as TGTGCCAGCAGCTTAGGGATTAGCCCGGAGTTCTTC.

Only a few counts were recorded for this clone. The rearrangement uses TRBV24-1 and TRBJ2-1, with no clear D. Per the germline V gene, CDR1 is KGHDR and CDR2 is SFDVKD. The CDR3 is made up of 15 amino acids. V lost 5 bases and J lost 4, with 14 bases in between. CDR3 region: CATSAAGRVYNEQFF. The CDR3 DNA reads as TGTGCCACCAGTGCCGCCGGTCGGGTATACAATGAGCAGTTCTTC.

The rearrangement links TRBV18 to TRBJ2-6; 7 bases line up with TRBD1. This CDR3 is 16 amino acids long. V trimming: 4 bases; J trimming: 4 bases; junction bases outside the gene matches: 7. Germline V gene data show CDR1 as KGHSH and CDR2 as LQKENI. CDR3 amino acids: CASSRQGERGANVLTF. The DNA of the CDR3 is TGTGCCAGCTCACGACAGGGAGAAAGAGGGGCCAACGTCCTGACTTTC.

This clone is judged medium-sized. The chain joins TRBV6-2 or TRBV6-3 to TRBJ2-2, with TRBD2 matching over 9 bases. The CDR3 contains 15 residues. Germline V CDR1 and CDR2: MNHEY, SVGEGT. The J segment lost 5 bases and the V segment lost 2 bases, leaving 3 bases of the junction unmatched. The CDR3 region is CASSYTSGGTGELFF. CDR3 DNA sequence: TGTGCCAGCAGTTACACCAGCGGGGGGACCGGGGAGCTGTTTTTT.

In this sample, this clone turned up once. Here the CDR3 reads CASSGGGGTSNQPQHF. The CDR3 DNA reads TGTGCCAGCAGTGGGGGAGGGGGAACTAGCAATCAGCCCCAGCATTTT. V usage is TRBV2 and J usage is TRBJ1-5; D might be TRBD1 (6 bases). The CDR3 is 16 residues long. V was shortened by 4 bases and J by 0 bases, with 13 bases between the two germline ends. CDR1 SNHLY and CDR2 FYNNEI come from the germline V gene.